This passage covers 20 T cell receptor beta chains from one sample sequenced in a study of blood T cell repertoires in COVID-19 (dated by TCRdb to about 2020). Library creation used the immunoSEQ multiplex PCR assay. TCRdb mirrors the immuneACCESS table, restricted to in-frame sequences. Some clones are absent from its copies; in checked studies, under half trace to an unresolved V gene, and the reason for the others is unknown. The sample table shows roughly 200,000 clones, and around 88% are seen once. Around 5.7% of the sample is held by the ten biggest clonotypes. Material: PBMCs or T cells enriched from blood (not recorded which). These receptors all come from a middle-aged man with acute COVID-19.

The chain links TRBV7-9 to TRBJ1-2, with 7 bases identical to TRBD1. V dropped 5 bases and J dropped 9; count of bases not matched to a gene: 9. Germline CDR1 reads SEHNR; CDR2 reads FQNEAQ (reference sequence). The CDR3 runs 13 residues. The CDR3 region is CASSPGGRGSYTF. As DNA, the CDR3 is TGTGCCAGCAGCCCAGGAGGCAGGGGGAGCTACACCTTC. The full variable domain, completed using reference TRBV7-9 and TRBJ1-2, is DTGVSQNPRHKITKRGQNVTFRCDPISEHNRLYWYRQTLGQGPEFLTYFQNEAQLEKSRLLSDRFSAERPKGSFSTLEIQRTEQGDSAMYLCASSPGGRGSYTFGSGTRLTVV.

The V call is TRBV6-5, the J call TRBJ1-2, with D perhaps matching TRBD1 (5 bases). The CDR3 is 14 amino acids. The germline V gene has CDR1 MNHEY and CDR2 SVGAGI. V lost 4 bases, J lost 2 bases, and 11 bases lay in between. The CDR3 sequence is CASSSPGGNYGYTF. For the CDR3, the DNA is TGTGCCAGCAGTTCCCCGGGGGGAAACTATGGCTACACCTTC.

V and J are TRBV2 and TRBJ1-2; a possible D gene is TRBD1 (6 bases). This CDR3 comprises 14 residues. V shed 6 bases and J shed 4 bases, with 15 bases lying between them. Germline CDR1 and CDR2: SNHLY and FYNNEI. CDR3 coding DNA: TGTGCCAGCAGACGGGACACCGCGCTCTATGGCTACACCTTC. As protein: CASRRDTALYGYTF.

The chain recombines TRBV18 with TRBJ1-1; 12 bases agree with TRBD1. The V gene's germline CDR1 is KGHSH and CDR2 LQKENI. After removal of 3 bases from V and 4 bases from J, the junction contained 6 bases not matched to a gene. The CDR3 totals 16 residues. In DNA, the CDR3 is TGTGCCAGCTCACCTGGGACAGGGGGCGCGAGCACTGAAGCTTTCTTT. Translation gives CASSPGTGGASTEAFF.

The J gene is TRBJ2-5, the V gene TRBV7-2; 10 bases are a match to TRBD1. The length of the CDR3 is 14 residues. The V gene end was trimmed by 5 bases and the J gene end by 4 bases; junction bases not matched to a gene: 4. The germline gives CDR1 SGHTA, CDR2 FQGNSA. Here the CDR3 DNA reads TGTGCCAGCAGCCCAGACAGGGGGCGAGAGACCCAGTACTTC. Its protein product is CASSPDRGRETQYF.

The genes are TRBV21-1 and TRBJ2-2; TRBD2, the D gene given by the table, was not confirmed from the DNA. TRBV21-1 is a known pseudogene. The CDR3 sequence is 13 residues long. The CDR3: CAKTSGNTGELFF. DNA for the CDR3: TGTGCCAAGACTAGCGGGAACACCGGGGAGCTGTTTTTT.

CDR3 in amino acids: CASSVQAGDTEAFF. CDR3 DNA sequence: TGTGCCAGCAGCGTTCAGGCCGGGGACACTGAAGCTTTCTTT. The V gene is TRBV9, the J gene TRBJ1-1; D is unclear. The CDR3 is made up of 14 amino acids. Per germline, CDR1 SGDLS and CDR2 YYNGEE. V gave up 2 bases and J gave up 3 bases, with 11 bases separating them.

This chain joins TRBV5-4 and TRBJ1-6, with D maybe TRBD1 (6 bases). The CDR3 contains 14 residues. The germline CDR1 and CDR2 sequences are SGHNT and YYREEE (reference sequence). V lost 2 bases, J lost 9 bases, and 12 bases lay in between. The DNA for the CDR3 is TGTGCCAGCAGCTTTGGGCAGGGGAGTTCACCCCTCCACTTT. This gives the protein CASSFGQGSSPLHF. The full variable domain, its missing parts supplied by reference TRBV5-4 and TRBJ1-6, is ETGVTQSPTHLIKTRGQQVTLRCSSQSGHNTVSWYQQALGQGPQFIFQYYREEENGRGNFPPRFSGLQFPNYSSELNVNALELDDSALYLCASSFGQGSSPLHFGNGTRLTVT.

The chain is built from TRBV6-5 and TRBJ2-5, with 7 nucleotides matching TRBD1. The CDR3 totals 16 residues. Germline loops: CDR1 MNHEY, CDR2 SVGAGI. V shed 0 bases, J shed 2 bases, and the junction held 6 bases outside the gene matches. CDR3 region: CASSYSIWTGQETQYF. The CDR3 DNA reads TGTGCCAGCAGTTACTCGATATGGACAGGACAAGAGACCCAGTACTTC.

This rearrangement joins TRBV19 to TRBJ1-1; TRBD1 aligns across 7 bases. This CDR3 has 18 amino acids. From germline, CDR1 is LNHDA and CDR2 SQIVND (reference sequence). V shed 6 bases and J 4 bases; nucleotides not matched to a gene: 20. CDR3 nucleotides: TGTGCCAGTAGCACAGCAGGGGGTCGGGCACCCTCTCGCACTGAAGCTTTCTTT. Translation: CASSTAGGRAPSRTEAFF. Complete variable domain (other parts from reference TRBV19 and TRBJ1-1): DGGITQSPKYLFRKEGQNVTLSCEQNLNHDAMYWYRQDPGQGLRLIYYSQIVNDFQKGDIAEGYSVSREKKESFPLTVTSAQKNPTAFYLCASSTAGGRAPSRTEAFFGQGTRLTVV.

The genes are TRBV30 and TRBJ1-3, with unresolved D. CDR1 is GTSNPN and CDR2 is SVGIG in the germline V gene (reference sequence). Trimming pared 5 bases from V and 4 bases from J, leaving 15 bases between. This CDR3 contains 14 residues. CDR3 DNA sequence: TGTGCCTGGGGTAGAGATGCGTTCGGAAACACCATATATTTT. Translating gives CAWGRDAFGNTIYF.

In DNA form, the CDR3 reads TGTGCCAGTAGCCCCAGCCAAGAGACCCAGTACTTC. Translating it yields CASSPSQETQYF. The V gene is TRBV19, the J gene TRBJ2-5, with D uncertain. This CDR3 has 12 residues. Germline-derived CDR1 and CDR2 are LNHDA and SQIVND (reference sequence). V lost 6 bases to trimming and J lost 1 base, with 6 bases between them.

The rearrangement joins TRBV7-9 to TRBJ2-7; D remains ambiguous. The CDR3 has 13 residues. V lost 3 bases and J 3 bases, leaving 9 bases between the germline ends. From germline, CDR1 is SEHNR and CDR2 FQNEAQ (reference sequence). The CDR3 region is CASSLMRSYEQYF. In DNA, the CDR3 is TGTGCCAGCAGCTTGATGAGGAGCTACGAGCAGTACTTC.

This chain joins TRBV10-2 and TRBJ1-1; TRBD1 aligns across 8 bases. Germline CDR1 WSHSY, CDR2 SAAADI. With V trimmed by 8 bases and J by 1 base, 6 bases remained unmatched. The CDR3 is 14 residues long. CDR3 DNA sequence: TGCGCCAGCTATGACAGGGGACAGAACACTGAAGCTTTCTTT. This encodes CASYDRGQNTEAFF.

The rearrangement links TRBV3-1 (or the pseudogene TRBV3-2) to TRBJ2-7; D possibly corresponds to TRBD1 (5 bases). The CDR3 is made up of 14 amino acids. CDR1 and CDR2 (germline): LGHDT, YNNKEL (reference sequence). V was clipped by 4 bases and J by 2 bases, with 12 bases between them. CDR3 residues: CASSLSPGTYEQYF. The CDR3 region has the DNA TGTGCCAGCAGCCTATCCCCAGGGACCTACGAGCAGTACTTC.

J is TRBJ2-1 and V is TRBV30, with 11 bases fitting TRBD2. Trimming removed 4 bases from V and 2 bases from J; junction bases left unmatched: 25. Germline loops: CDR1 GTSNPN, CDR2 SVGIG (reference sequence). The CDR3 consists of 22 residues. CDR3 loop: CAWTRGRPGLAEPKSTYNEQFF. The CDR3 coding sequence is TGTGCCTGGACGAGGGGACGCCCGGGACTAGCGGAACCCAAGTCCACCTACAATGAGCAGTTCTTC.

This chain connects TRBV9 to TRBJ2-3; 10 bases line up with TRBD2. Unmatched junction bases numbered 10, after V lost 4 bases and J lost 5 bases. Germline CDR1 is SGDLS and CDR2 is YYNGEE. The CDR3 runs 16 residues. CDR3 amino acids: CASSLSSSGSEDTQYF. As DNA, the CDR3 is TGTGCCAGCAGCTTATCCTCTAGCGGGAGTGAAGATACGCAGTATTTT.

This clone was seen more than once but under ten times. A read error may produce the germline difference seen at one junction end. The chain uses TRBV2 and TRBJ2-4, with D possibly matching TRBD1 (5 bases). Germline V gives CDR1 SNHLY, CDR2 FYNNEI. The CDR3 extends over 16 amino acids. This chain's CDR3 is CASNERLGPAENIQYF. CDR3 in DNA: TGTGCCAGCAATGAAAGACTGGGGCCGGCCGAAAACATTCAGTACTTC.

V usage is TRBV5-1 and J usage is TRBJ1-4; weak D call: TRBD1 (5 bases). This CDR3 contains 14 residues. CDR1 and CDR2 (germline): SGHRS, YFSETQ. V lost 0 bases and J lost 7, with 10 bases in between. The CDR3 region has the DNA TGCGCCAGCAGCTTGGAGGGGCGTGCTGAAAAACTGTTTTTT. Translation gives CASSLEGRAEKLFF.

Concerning this clone: Different DNA sequences within this sample yield the same CDR3. The chain links TRBV6-2 or TRBV6-3 to TRBJ2-7; D is unresolved. Per germline, CDR1 MNHEY and CDR2 SVGEGT. V lost 2 bases, J lost 4 bases, and 9 bases lay in between. This CDR3 spans 13 amino acids. For the CDR3, the DNA is TGTGCCAGCAGTTACGCCAGTTCATACGAGCAGTACTTC. Amino acids: CASSYASSYEQYF.